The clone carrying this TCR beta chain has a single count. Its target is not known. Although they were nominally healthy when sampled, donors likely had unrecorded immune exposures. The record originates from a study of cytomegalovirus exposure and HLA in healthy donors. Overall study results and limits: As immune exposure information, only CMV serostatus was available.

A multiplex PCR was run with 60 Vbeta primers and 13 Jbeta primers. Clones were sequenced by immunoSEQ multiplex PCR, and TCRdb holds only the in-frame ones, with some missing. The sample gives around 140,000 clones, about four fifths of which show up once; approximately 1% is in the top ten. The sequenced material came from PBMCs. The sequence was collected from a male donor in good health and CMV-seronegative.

CDR3 DNA sequence: TGTGCCAGCCGGGACAGGGGTACAGATACGCAGTATTTT. This translates into CASRDRGTDTQYF. The chain is built from TRBV5-4 and TRBJ2-3; the match to TRBD1 covers 10 bases. The CDR3 has 13 amino acids. V shed 7 bases and J 3 bases; nucleotides not matched to a gene: 2. CDR1 is SGHNT, CDR2 YYREEE, per germline (reference sequence). The entire variable domain, with the rest obtained from reference TRBV5-4 and TRBJ2-3, is as follows: ETGVTQSPTHLIKTRGQQVTLRCSSQSGHNTVSWYQQALGQGPQFIFQYYREEENGRGNFPPRFSGLQFPNYSSELNVNALELDDSALYLCASRDRGTDTQYFGPGTRLTVL.